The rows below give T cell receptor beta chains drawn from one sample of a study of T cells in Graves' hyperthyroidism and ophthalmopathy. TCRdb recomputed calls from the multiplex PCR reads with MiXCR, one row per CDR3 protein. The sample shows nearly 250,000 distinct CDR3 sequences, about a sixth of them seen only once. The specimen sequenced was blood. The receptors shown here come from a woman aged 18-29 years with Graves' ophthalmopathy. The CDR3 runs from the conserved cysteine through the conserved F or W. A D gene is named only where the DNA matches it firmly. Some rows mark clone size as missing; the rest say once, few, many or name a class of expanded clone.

CASSPGQGQYEQYF | TGTGCCAGCAGTCCGGGACAGGGCCAATACGAGCAGTACTTC | TRBD1 | TRBJ2-7 | TRBV6-1 | many
CASRRGRGRTDTQYF | TGTGCCAGCAGAAGAGGACGGGGGCGCACAGATACGCAGTATTTT | NA | TRBJ2-3 | TRBV2 | many
CASSLLPGQGNTEAFF | TGTGCCAGCAGTTTACTCCCTGGACAGGGGAACACTGAAGCTTTCTTT | TRBD1 | TRBJ1-1 | TRBV12-3/TRBV12-4 | once
CASSPGTGAGANVLTF | TGTGCCAGCAGCCCAGGCACAGGGGCTGGGGCCAACGTCCTGACTTTC | TRBD1 | TRBJ2-6 | TRBV7-2 | many
CAISETQGGYTDTQYF | TGTGCCATCAGTGAGACCCAGGGGGGATACACAGATACGCAGTATTTT | NA | TRBJ2-3 | TRBV10-3 | many
CASSWNSGNTIYF | TGCGCCAGCAGCTGGAACTCTGGAAACACCATATATTTT | NA | TRBJ1-3 | TRBV5-1 | few
CAWSGLAGQPQHF | TGTGCCTGGAGTGGGCTAGCGGGACAGCCCCAGCATTTT | NA | TRBJ1-5 | TRBV30 | NA
CASSLEGTGGWETQYF | TGTGCCAGCAGCTTAGAGGGGACAGGGGGCTGGGAGACCCAGTACTTC | TRBD1 | TRBJ2-5 | TRBV7-2 | many
CASSPQAGTKSPVSSTDTQYF | TGTGCCAGCAGCCCTCAAGCCGGGACTAAATCCCCAGTTTCTAGCACAGATACGCAGTATTTT | TRBD2 | TRBJ2-3 | TRBV11-3 | many
CASRQGAPGTEAFF | TGTGCCAGTAGGCAGGGGGCCCCTGGCACTGAAGCTTTCTTT | TRBD1 | TRBJ1-1 | TRBV19 | NA
CASSLGPRGYEQYF | TGTGCCAGCAGCTTAGGCCCCAGGGGCTACGAGCAGTACTTC | NA | TRBJ2-7 | TRBV7-9 | many
CASSNRDRDEQYF | TGTGCCAGCAGCAACCGGGACAGGGACGAGCAGTACTTC | TRBD1 | TRBJ2-7 | TRBV28 | many
CASSMVLGNTEAFF | TGTGCCAGTAGTATGGTTCTAGGGAACACTGAAGCTTTCTTT | NA | TRBJ1-1 | TRBV19 | NA
CASSYLGLEPFF | TGTGCCAGCAGTTACCTGGGACTAGAACCGTTCTTC | TRBD2 | TRBJ2-1 | TRBV27 | few
CASSLSASTDTQYF | TGTGCCAGCAGCTTATCTGCCAGCACAGATACGCAGTATTTT | NA | TRBJ2-3 | TRBV7-9 | many
CASSLSGYTQYF | TGTGCCAGCAGTTTGAGTGGGTATACGCAGTATTTT | NA | TRBJ2-3 | TRBV27 | many
CASSFSFYTQYF | TGTGCCAGCAGCTTTTCCTTTTATACGCAGTATTTT | NA | TRBJ2-3 | TRBV13 | many
CASSKSGLAGDNEQFF | TGTGCCAGCAGTAAAAGCGGACTAGCGGGAGACAATGAGCAGTTCTTC | TRBD2 | TRBJ2-1 | TRBV2 | NA
CASSFQPGGRETQYF | TGTGCCAGCAGCTTTCAGCCGGGAGGAAGGGAGACCCAGTACTTC | TRBD2 | TRBJ2-5 | TRBV7-2 | many
CATSDLRSGRGNEQFF | TGTGCCACCAGTGATTTGCGTAGCGGGAGGGGAAATGAGCAGTTCTTC | TRBD2 | TRBJ2-1 | TRBV24-1 | NA
CASSATGQGAANEQYF | TGTGCCAGCAGCGCGACGGGACAGGGGGCGGCCAACGAGCAGTACTTC | TRBD1 | TRBJ2-7 | TRBV9 | NA
CASNLDRVTNTGELFF | TGTGCCAGCAATCTAGACAGGGTTACGAACACCGGGGAGCTGTTTTTT | TRBD1 | TRBJ2-2 | TRBV5-8 | many
CASRGTGGNYGYTF | TGTGCCAGCAGGGGGACAGGGGGAAACTATGGCTACACCTTC | TRBD1 | TRBJ1-2 | TRBV6-1 | many
CASSKRLAGDTDTQYF | TGTGCCAGCAGTAAAAGACTAGCGGGGGACACAGATACGCAGTATTTT | TRBD2 | TRBJ2-3 | TRBV6-1 | many